This T cell receptor beta chain was identified in a study of blood T cell repertoires in COVID-19. Profiled with immunoSEQ multiplex PCR; TCRdb holds only in-frame clones, not every one. The repertoire includes fewer than 250,000 clones, about 90% of them detected once, and about a tenth sits in the top ten. Membership in each cohort depended on participant-reported clinical history. Per the germline V gene, CDR1 is SGDLS and CDR2 is YYNGEE. The CDR3 contains 18 residues. V was shortened by 3 bases and J by 12 bases, with 30 bases between the two germline ends. This TCR was recovered from a man aged 30 to 45 who had recovered from COVID-19. The chain joins TRBV9 to TRBJ1-4, with D perhaps TRBD1 (6 bases). Sequenced: PBMCs or T cells enriched from blood (not recorded which). The CDR3 reads CASSADSSTIYALGELFF. For the CDR3, the DNA is TGTGCCAGCAGCGCGGACAGTTCAACAATATACGCCCTTGGGGAACTGTTTTTT. Using reference TRBV9 and TRBJ1-4 for the parts outside the CDR3, the full variable domain is DSGVTQTPKHLITATGQRVTLRCSPRSGDLSVYWYQQSLDQGLQFLIQYYNGEERAKGNILERFSAQQFPDLHSELNLSSLELGDSALYFCASSADSSTIYALGELFFGSGTQLSVL.